The 15 T cell receptor beta chains given below trace back to one sample, sequenced in a study of shared clonotypes between healthy human individuals. The assay was immunoSEQ multiplex PCR, and TCRdb's table has in-frame clones only and misses some. The data contain approximately 100,000 clones, approximately 65% of them singletons. Sequenced input: memory CD8+ T cells sorted from blood. Subset given: CD45RO+ cells pooled with CCR7-negative TemRA cells. The receptors shown here come from a woman aged 25 to 45 in good health.

This chain links TRBV27 with TRBJ2-5, with D unclear. The CDR3 contains 15 residues. Germline-derived CDR1 and CDR2 are MNHEY and SMNVEV (reference sequence). V was cut by 0 bases and J by 2 bases, with 10 bases left in between. The CDR3 region is CASSLSYLAQETQYF. The CDR3 DNA reads as TGTGCCAGCAGTTTATCGTACTTGGCTCAAGAGACCCAGTACTTC.

Ten or more counts support this clone. DNA for the CDR3: TGTGCCACCAGCAGAACCACCGGAAACACCATATATTTT. Translating it yields CATSRTTGNTIYF. The rearrangement joins TRBV15 to TRBJ1-3; D unresolved. Germline-derived CDR1 and CDR2 are LNHNV and YYDKDF (reference sequence). CDR3 size: 13 residues. V lost 2 bases, J lost 4 bases, and 6 bases lay in between.

The V and J genes are TRBV18 and TRBJ2-3, with D unclear. Trimming cost V 6 bases and J 2 bases, with 9 bases left between them. The CDR3 contains 13 residues. Germline CDR1 KGHSH, CDR2 LQKENI. The CDR3 DNA sequence: TGTGCCAGCTCGGCCGAAGTCACAGATACGCAGTATTTT. It yields the protein CASSAEVTDTQYF.

As concerns this clone: This likely traces to a read error, being one base from a far larger clone. The rearrangement links TRBV6-4 to TRBJ2-3, with 9 bases that match TRBD2. The J segment lost 3 bases and the V segment lost 4 bases, leaving 11 bases of the junction unmatched. The CDR3 contains 17 residues. From germline, CDR1 is MRHNA and CDR2 SNTAGT. The DNA for the CDR3 is TGTGCCAGCAGTGGCTCGGCAGGAGCGGGAGGAACAGATACGCAGTATTTT. Translated: CASSGSAGAGGTDTQYF.

The rearrangement joins TRBV9 to TRBJ2-2; 13 bases agree with TRBD2. CDR1 and CDR2 (germline): SGDLS, YYNGEE. Germline trimming cut 4 bases from V and 6 bases from J; bases unmatched to any gene: 6. The CDR3 runs 16 residues. The CDR3 region is CASSPGLAGDSGELFF. In DNA, the CDR3 is TGTGCCAGCAGCCCTGGACTAGCGGGAGATTCCGGGGAGCTGTTTTTT.

The J gene is TRBJ2-7, the V gene TRBV7-2; no clear D. Trimming took 3 bases from V and 9 from J, leaving 24 bases between them. The CDR3 runs to 16 residues. Germline assignment: CDR1 SGHTA and CDR2 FQGNSA. CDR3 loop: CASSLESVGPFFGQYF. CDR3 sequence (DNA): TGTGCCAGCAGCTTGGAATCGGTTGGCCCGTTCTTCGGGCAGTACTTC.

The table lists this clone with a few counts. This chain links TRBV7-7 with TRBJ2-3, with D unclear. This CDR3 has 15 residues. The germline V gene encodes CDR1 SSHAT and CDR2 FNYEAQ (reference sequence). Trimming pared 5 bases from V and 0 bases from J, leaving 12 bases between. Here the CDR3 reads CASSPLPLSTDTQYF. In nucleotides, the CDR3 is TGTGCCAGCAGCCCACTGCCGCTGAGCACAGATACGCAGTATTTT.

This clone has at least ten counts. The chain links TRBV28 to TRBJ2-7; TRBD2 is a possible D gene (5 bases). The CDR3 runs 15 residues. CDR1 is MDHEN, CDR2 SYDVKM, per germline. Between the trimmed V and J ends, which lost 4 bases and 5 bases, there was a span of 18 bases. The CDR3 nucleotides are TGTGCCAGCAGTTCCTCCGGGAAAGCGGACCACGAGCAGTACTTC. Protein: CASSSSGKADHEQYF.

This clone turned up a few times. The rearrangement uses TRBV27 and TRBJ1-5; unclear D gene. Trimming took 3 bases from V and 0 from J, leaving 6 bases between them. The CDR3 is made up of 14 amino acids. Germline V gene data show CDR1 as MNHEY and CDR2 as SMNVEV (reference sequence). This CDR3 reads CASSLSYSNQPQHF. The CDR3 DNA reads TGTGCCAGCAGTTTGAGTTATAGCAATCAGCCCCAGCATTTT.

V usage is TRBV9 and J usage is TRBJ2-3; D is undetermined. Germline loops: CDR1 SGDLS, CDR2 YYNGEE. Trimming removed 5 bases from V and 0 bases from J, with 10 bases in between. The CDR3 extends over 14 amino acids. The CDR3 is CASSYDSSTDTQYF. The CDR3 DNA reads TGTGCCAGCAGTTACGACTCGAGCACAGATACGCAGTATTTT. The full variable domain, rest sourced from reference TRBV9 and TRBJ2-3, is DSGVTQTPKHLITATGQRVTLRCSPRSGDLSVYWYQQSLDQGLQFLIQYYNGEERAKGNILERFSAQQFPDLHSELNLSSLELGDSALYFCASSYDSSTDTQYFGPGTRLTVL.

The chain uses TRBV6-5 and TRBJ1-4; no reliable D call. CDR1 is MNHEY, CDR2 SVGAGI, per germline. This CDR3 region has 15 residues. Deletions cut 0 bases from V and 8 bases from J, with 13 bases between. The CDR3 coding sequence is TGTGCCAGCAGTTACTCTGGACCGGAGGGCGAAAAACTGTTTTTT. The encoded protein is CASSYSGPEGEKLFF.

A few counts support this clone. This rearrangement joins TRBV25-1 to TRBJ2-1; 9 bases agree with TRBD2. V shed 6 bases and J 8 bases; nucleotides not matched to a gene: 14. The CDR3 has 16 residues. CDR1 is MGHDK, CDR2 SYGVNS, per germline. The DNA of the CDR3 is TGTGCCAGCAGCCCCGGTTCGGCGGGAGGGCACCATGAGCAGTTCTTC. As protein: CASSPGSAGGHHEQFF. Variable domain in full (rest from reference TRBV25-1 and TRBJ2-1): EADIYQTPRYLVIGTGKKITLECSQTMGHDKMYWYQQDPGMELHLIHYSYGVNSTEKGDLSSESTVSRIRTEHFPLTLESARPSHTSQYLCASSPGSAGGHHEQFFGPGTRLTVL.

This clone was found a few times. The chain has TRBV6-4 and TRBJ2-3; 8 positions match TRBD2. Germline lookup yields CDR1 MRHNA and CDR2 SNTAGT. J lost 3 bases, V lost 0 bases, and 11 bases had no gene match. This CDR3 contains 18 residues. As DNA, the CDR3 is TGTGCCAGCAGTGACTCAGGAACTAGCGGAGGAGGTACAGATACGCAGTATTTT. This translates into CASSDSGTSGGGTDTQYF.

This clone came up once. V gene TRBV6-5 combines with J gene TRBJ1-2; no clear D gene. V dropped 0 bases and J dropped 4 bases, with 12 bases sitting between them. Germline assignment: CDR1 MNHEY and CDR2 SVGAGI. The CDR3 sequence is 15 residues long. The CDR3 protein is CASSYSIYLGYGYTF. Written as DNA, the CDR3 is TGTGCCAGCAGTTACTCGATTTACCTAGGCTATGGCTACACCTTC.

The chain couples TRBV19 to TRBJ2-1; D is perhaps TRBD2 (5 bases). Trimming pared 6 bases from V and 8 bases from J, leaving 17 bases between. There are 14 residues in the CDR3. Germline CDR1 and CDR2: LNHDA and SQIVND (reference sequence). This CDR3 is CASSRDLAGDEQFF. CDR3 coding DNA: TGTGCCAGTAGCCGCGACCTAGCAGGCGATGAGCAGTTCTTC.